A selection of T cell receptor beta chains follows, all from one sample in a study of blood T cell repertoires in COVID-19. Method: immunoSEQ multiplex PCR; TCRdb's copy keeps in-frame clones and lacks some. The top ten hold around 4% of the sample, which has around 170,000 clones, 70% to 90% seen once. Sequenced sample: peripheral blood. These receptors came from a woman in her 30s with acute or convalescent COVID-19. CDR3s include the opening cysteine and the closing phenylalanine or tryptophan. A D gene is named only where the DNA matches it firmly. The listing skips clone size in some rows; elsewhere it reads once, few, many or a size class.

D gene	V gene	J gene	clone size	CDR3 DNA	CDR3 protein
-	TRBV24-1	TRBJ2-3	once	TGTGCCACCAGTGATTTGTTAACGGGTCGACCTCCCGCAGATACGCAGTATTTT	CATSDLLTGRPPADTQYF
-	TRBV6-5	TRBJ2-7	-	TGTGCCAGCAACACAGATAGCTACGAGCAGTACTTC	CASNTDSYEQYF
-	TRBV9	TRBJ1-1	-	TGTGCCAGCAGCGCCACAGGGACTGAAGCTTTCTTT	CASSATGTEAFF
-	TRBV7-2	TRBJ2-2	-	TGTGCCAGCAGCGCGGACTACGGCGGCGGGGAGCTGTTTTTT	CASSADYGGGELFF
TRBD1	TRBV10-1	TRBJ1-3	-	TGCGCCAGCAGTGAGGGGACAGGGAGCTCTGGAAACACCATATATTTT	CASSEGTGSSGNTIYF
-	TRBV21-1	TRBJ2-7	-	TGTGCCAGGTACTACGAGCAGTACTTC	CARYYEQYF
-	TRBV12-5	TRBJ2-7	-	TGTGCTAGTGGACAGGGCCAATCCTACGAGCAGTACTTC	CASGQGQSYEQYF
TRBD1	TRBV3-1/TRBV3-2	TRBJ1-2	-	TGTGCCAGCAGTCGATCGACAGGGGCCTATGGCTACACCTTC	CASSRSTGAYGYTF
-	TRBV6-6	TRBJ1-1	-	TGTGCCAGCAGTCCTCCGCCCGGAGCGGGGGGCCGTACTGAAGCTTTCTTT	CASSPPPGAGGRTEAFF
-	TRBV7-9	TRBJ1-5	-	TGTGCCAGCAGCAGGGGCGGGCAGCCCCAGCATTTT	CASSRGGQPQHF
-	TRBV19	TRBJ1-5	-	TGTGCCAGTACCCGGAGAGGTGATTCACCCCAGCATTTT	CASTRRGDSPQHF
-	TRBV24-1	TRBJ2-3	-	TGTGCCACCAGTGATCCGCCAGCGGATACGCAGTATTTT	CATSDPPADTQYF
TRBD2	TRBV3-1/TRBV3-2	TRBJ2-1	once	TGTGCCAGCGGAGCGGGAGAACTCGGCAATGAGCAGTTCTTC	CASGAGELGNEQFF
-	TRBV5-1	TRBJ2-3	-	TGCGCCAGCAGCTTGGCCGGGTCAGGCACAGATACGCAGTATTTT	CASSLAGSGTDTQYF
TRBD1	TRBV7-9	TRBJ1-5	-	TGTGCCAGCAGCTTAGGGACAGGTCCATTGCATTTT	CASSLGTGPLHF
TRBD1	TRBV7-2	TRBJ2-5	-	TGTGCCAGCAGCCGGGACAGAGCGTACCAAGAGACCCAGTACTTC	CASSRDRAYQETQYF
TRBD1	TRBV18	TRBJ2-7	-	TGTGCCAGCTCACCAAGACTCGTTGACAGGGGGGAGCAGTACTTC	CASSPRLVDRGEQYF
TRBD1	TRBV9	TRBJ2-2	-	TGTGCCAGCAGCGTCCGGACAGGGGCCACCGGGGAGCTGTTTTTT	CASSVRTGATGELFF
-	TRBV3-1/TRBV3-2	TRBJ2-5	-	TGTGCCAGCAGCTTACAGCGGCAAGAGACCCAGTACTTC	CASSLQRQETQYF
TRBD1	TRBV11-2	TRBJ1-2	-	TGTGCCAGCAGCTTTCAGGGGGCGGGGTATGGCTACACCTTC	CASSFQGAGYGYTF
-	TRBV2	TRBJ2-2	-	TGTGCCAGCAGTGATAGCAGAAAGAACACCGGGGAGCTGTTTTTT	CASSDSRKNTGELFF
-	TRBV28	TRBJ2-7	-	TGTGCCAGCACTACCTCGGGCTCCTACGAGCAGTACTTC	CASTTSGSYEQYF
-	TRBV20-1	TRBJ2-3	-	TGCAGTGCTAGTAGTCGGGGGTATTTT	CSASSRGYF
-	TRBV7-9	TRBJ2-2	few	TGTGCCAGCAGACAAATTACATCCGGGGAGCTGTTTTTT	CASRQITSGELFF
TRBD2	TRBV15	TRBJ2-3	-	TGTGCCACCAGCAGGGAAATAGCGGGAGTGGGCACAGATACGCAGTATTTT	CATSREIAGVGTDTQYF
TRBD2	TRBV5-1	TRBJ2-1	-	TGCGCCAGCAGCTCGGGGGGACTAGCGCTTCACAATGAGCAGTTCTTC	CASSSGGLALHNEQFF
TRBD1	TRBV30	TRBJ1-5	-	TGTGCCTGGACCAAAACCGGGACAGGGAATCAGCCCCAGCATTTT	CAWTKTGTGNQPQHF
-	TRBV2	TRBJ1-6	few	TGTGCCAGCAGTGGAGGGCGGGGTGAGCCCCTCCACTTT	CASSGGRGEPLHF
-	TRBV2	TRBJ2-5	-	TGTGCCAGCAACCGGGACATAGGGGAGACCCAGTACTTC	CASNRDIGETQYF